The next 27 T cell receptor beta chains were all read from a single sample in a study of blood T cell repertoires in COVID-19. Assay used: immunoSEQ multiplex PCR; TCRdb lists only in-frame clones, some missing. Of about half a million clones listed, 80% to 90% are singletons. Specimen: peripheral blood. The receptors derive from a human donor in a cohort sampled during active COVID-19.

The chain combines TRBV24-1 with TRBJ2-1; 10 nucleotides agree with TRBD2. Per germline, CDR1 KGHDR and CDR2 SFDVKD. Trimming removed 9 bases from V and 4 bases from J; junction bases left unmatched: 5. The CDR3 is 14 residues long. CDR3 sequence reads: CATQTSGLYNEQFF. The CDR3 nucleotides are TGTGCCACCCAGACTAGCGGGCTATACAATGAGCAGTTCTTC.

J is TRBJ2-7 and V is TRBV7-6, with a possible D match to TRBD1 (6 bases). V was cut by 5 bases and J by 5 bases, with 13 bases left in between. The CDR3 is made up of 13 amino acids. Looked up from germline, CDR1 is SGHVS and CDR2 is FNYEAQ. CDR3 nucleotides: TGTGCCAGCAGCGCCCGACAGGCGGACGAGCAGTACTTC. Translating gives CASSARQADEQYF.

The V and J genes are TRBV10-3 and TRBJ1-1; perhaps TRBD1 as D (6 bases). Germline V gene data show CDR1 as ENHRY and CDR2 as SYGVKD. Trimming shortened V by 3 bases and J by 1 base, and 21 bases separated the two germline ends. The CDR3 runs to 18 residues. This CDR3 is CAISESIQGQGSNTEAFF. For the CDR3, the DNA is TGTGCCATCAGTGAATCTATCCAGGGGCAGGGATCGAACACTGAAGCTTTCTTT.

In the case of this clone: This same CDR3 is encoded by further DNA sequences in the sample. This chain joins TRBV2 and TRBJ2-5; D might be TRBD2 (5 bases). The CDR3 runs 14 residues. The germline V and J ends were trimmed by 4 bases and 2 bases, with 11 bases remaining between them. Germline values: CDR1 SNHLY, CDR2 FYNNEI. CDR3 in amino acids: CASSALLVQETQYF. The CDR3 DNA follows: TGTGCCAGCAGTGCGTTACTAGTTCAAGAGACCCAGTACTTC.

The chain has TRBV6-5 and TRBJ1-1; D is unclear. This CDR3 spans 13 amino acids. Trimming stripped 6 bases from V and 0 bases from J, with 8 bases between. Germline loops: CDR1 MNHEY, CDR2 SVGAGI. The DNA of the CDR3 is TGTGCCAGCAGACTTAAGCTGAACACTGAAGCTTTCTTT. This gives the protein CASRLKLNTEAFF.

The rearrangement joins TRBV24-1 to TRBJ2-5; 8 nucleotides line up with TRBD1. J was trimmed by 1 base and V by 4 bases; bases with no gene match: 4. Germline assignment: CDR1 KGHDR and CDR2 SFDVKD. This CDR3 is built from 15 residues. CDR3 nucleotide sequence: TGTGCCACCAGTGACGTCGGACAGGGCCAAGAGACCCAGTACTTC. Translating it yields CATSDVGQGQETQYF.

V gene TRBV5-4 combines with J gene TRBJ2-1, with 7 bases matching TRBD2. This CDR3 comprises 15 residues. Unmatched junction bases numbered 7, after V lost 0 bases and J lost 7 bases. The V gene's germline CDR1 is SGHNT and CDR2 YYREEE (reference sequence). The CDR3 spells CASSLGLAESNEQFF. The CDR3 coding sequence is TGTGCCAGCAGCTTGGGACTAGCAGAATCTAATGAGCAGTTCTTC.

The chain recombines TRBV2 with TRBJ2-2; TRBD1 is a possible D gene (6 bases). With 5 bases removed from V and 3 bases from J, the gap between germline ends came to 10 bases. The germline gives CDR1 SNHLY, CDR2 FYNNEI. The CDR3 sequence is 14 residues long. CDR3 amino acids: CASSTTGHTGELFF. The CDR3 bases are TGTGCCAGCAGTACGACAGGACACACCGGGGAGCTGTTTTTT.

In its sample, this clone was seen once. The rearrangement uses TRBV30 and TRBJ1-5, with 7 bases identical to TRBD1. The CDR3 covers 15 residues. In germline, CDR1 is GTSNPN, CDR2 SVGIG (reference sequence). J lost 1 base, V lost 4 bases, and 7 bases had no gene match. The CDR3 reads CAWKRDRESNQPQHF. DNA of the CDR3: TGTGCCTGGAAAAGAGACAGGGAGAGCAATCAGCCCCAGCATTTT.

This sequence joins TRBV28 and TRBJ2-7, with 7 positions matching TRBD1. Germline V gene lookup returns CDR1 MDHEN and CDR2 SYDVKM. V was clipped by 6 bases and J by 0 bases; unmatched bases: 8. The CDR3 consists of 15 residues. The CDR3 protein is CASRKQTGNSYEQYF. CDR3 sequence (DNA): TGTGCCAGCAGAAAACAGACAGGGAACTCCTACGAGCAGTACTTC.

The J gene is TRBJ1-3, the V gene TRBV28, with a possible D match to TRBD1 (6 bases). Germline-derived CDR1 and CDR2 are MDHEN and SYDVKM. The V gene lost 5 bases and the J gene lost 1 base, with 15 bases spanning the gap. The CDR3 runs 16 residues. This chain's CDR3 is CASSQTTGFSGNTIYF. CDR3 bases: TGTGCCAGCAGTCAAACCACAGGGTTTTCTGGAAACACCATATATTTT.

This CDR3 reads CASSSGTGNHNEQFF. For the CDR3, the DNA is TGTGCCAGCAGTTCCGGGACAGGGAACCACAATGAGCAGTTCTTC. The chain links TRBV5-4 to TRBJ2-1; 9 bases align to TRBD1. The length of the CDR3 is 15 residues. CDR1 is SGHNT, CDR2 YYREEE, per germline (reference sequence). The V and J ends lost 5 bases and 5 bases, in that order; junction bases with no gene match: 8.

The CDR3 DNA reads as TGTGCCAGCAGCACCACAGTAACTTGGACCCAGTACTTC. Protein product: CASSTTVTWTQYF. This chain links TRBV21-1 with TRBJ2-5; the D call of TRBD1 is as the table states it, not checked on the DNA. TRBV21-1 is a listed pseudogene. This CDR3 spans 13 amino acids.

This chain joins TRBV14 and TRBJ2-3, with D possibly matching TRBD2 (5 bases). CDR3 size: 16 residues. Germline assignment: CDR1 SGHDN and CDR2 FVKESK. The V end lost 2 bases, the J end lost 3 bases, and 15 bases lay between the germline ends. CDR3: CASSQQRTGRTDTQYF. The CDR3 nucleotides read TGTGCCAGCAGCCAACAGCGGACTGGAAGAACAGATACGCAGTATTTT.

The rearrangement joins TRBV15 to TRBJ1-2, with 10 bases aligning to TRBD1. The germline V gene encodes CDR1 LNHNV and CDR2 YYDKDF (reference sequence). The length of the CDR3 is 16 residues. Trimming at V came to 1 base and at J to 4 bases, leaving 6 bases not matched to a gene. As DNA, the CDR3 is TGTGCCACCAGCAGAGGAGGACAGGGGGGTACCTATGGCTACACCTTC. Amino acids: CATSRGGQGGTYGYTF.

This rearrangement joins TRBV19 to TRBJ2-5, with 14 bases that match TRBD2. The CDR3 has 17 amino acids. The germline V gene has CDR1 LNHDA and CDR2 SQIVND (reference sequence). The junction had 8 bases not matched to a gene; V was cut back by 3 bases and J by 5 bases. The CDR3 is CASSMGTSGRSGETQYF. DNA for the CDR3: TGTGCCAGTAGTATGGGGACTAGCGGGAGATCGGGGGAGACCCAGTACTTC.

The chain has TRBV23-1 and TRBJ2-5; 7 bases match TRBD1. TRBV23-1 is filed as an ORF, its function uncertain. The CDR3 extends over 13 amino acids. The ends lost 11 bases at V and 3 bases at J; junction bases unmatched: 9. Written as DNA, the CDR3 is TGCGCCGCCCAACTCAGGGGGAAAGAGACCCAGTACTTC. Its protein is CAAQLRGKETQYF.

V and J are TRBV19 and TRBJ2-3; 7 nucleotides align to TRBD1. Germline V gives CDR1 LNHDA, CDR2 SQIVND (reference sequence). The CDR3 consists of 14 residues. Trimming took 5 bases from V and 4 from J; bases not matched to a gene: 6. CDR3 residues: CASSRGQGADTQYF. The CDR3 DNA reads TGTGCCAGTAGTCGGGGCCAGGGGGCAGATACGCAGTATTTT.

The chain uses TRBV5-1 and TRBJ2-7; 8 bases map to TRBD1. The CDR3 is 15 residues long. The V segment lost 0 bases and the J segment 7 bases; nucleotides outside the gene matches: 9. CDR1 and CDR2 from the germline V gene are SGHRS and YFSETQ. Here the CDR3 DNA reads TGCGCCAGCAGCTTGGCGGGCAGGGGGCTGTGGGAGCAGTACTTC. Translated: CASSLAGRGLWEQYF.

This chain links TRBV27 with TRBJ2-5; TRBD2 matches at 9 bases. CDR1 and CDR2 from the germline V gene are MNHEY and SMNVEV (reference sequence). V lost 6 bases, J lost 5 bases, and 10 bases stayed unmatched. The CDR3 is made up of 15 amino acids. This CDR3 is CASRGLAAGTETQYF. The CDR3, as DNA: TGTGCCAGCAGGGGACTAGCCGCAGGGACGGAGACCCAGTACTTC.

This sequence joins TRBV19 and TRBJ1-4; TRBD1 matches 8 bases. Looked up from germline, CDR1 is LNHDA and CDR2 is SQIVND (reference sequence). The length of the CDR3 is 15 residues. Germline trimming cut 4 bases from V and 10 bases from J; bases unmatched to any gene: 11. CDR3 nucleotide sequence: TGTGCCAGTAGTACCCGACAGGGGAATAGGAGAAAACTGTTTTTT. This sequence encodes CASSTRQGNRRKLFF. The full variable domain, its missing parts supplied by reference TRBV19 and TRBJ1-4, is DGGITQSPKYLFRKEGQNVTLSCEQNLNHDAMYWYRQDPGQGLRLIYYSQIVNDFQKGDIAEGYSVSREKKESFPLTVTSAQKNPTAFYLCASSTRQGNRRKLFFGSGTQLSVL.

This clone was observed many times. The chain uses TRBV27 and TRBJ2-7; 7 positions match TRBD2. Germline V gene sequence: CDR1 MNHEY, CDR2 SMNVEV (reference sequence). J lost 4 bases, V lost 3 bases, and 15 bases had no gene match. This CDR3 spans 17 amino acids. CDR3 amino acids: CASSLSPSGTTPYEQYF. DNA of the CDR3: TGTGCCAGCAGTTTGTCCCCCTCCGGGACTACCCCTTACGAGCAGTACTTC.

There are many counts of this clone. CDR3 in DNA: TGTGCCAGCAGCTTTTTACTAGCGGGAGGGCCGGGGAATGAGCAGTTCTTC. Translating it yields CASSFLLAGGPGNEQFF. The chain recombines TRBV11-2 with TRBJ2-1; 13 nucleotides agree with TRBD2. CDR3 length equals 17 residues. V was clipped by 3 bases and J by 7 bases; unmatched bases: 9. The germline V gene has CDR1 SGHAT and CDR2 FQNNGV.

The chain is built from TRBV10-3 and TRBJ2-7, with D possibly matching TRBD1 (5 bases). This CDR3 comprises 12 residues. Trimming stripped 9 bases from V and 3 bases from J, with 12 bases between. Germline V gives CDR1 ENHRY, CDR2 SYGVKD. In DNA, the CDR3 is TGTGCCATGCAGGGTTCGAACTACGAGCAGTACTTC. It is translated as CAMQGSNYEQYF.

The V call is TRBV11-2, the J call TRBJ2-5, with TRBD2 identical over 10 bases. The CDR3 has 17 amino acids. In germline, CDR1 is SGHAT, CDR2 FQNNGV. Trimming took 5 bases from V and 3 from J; bases not matched to a gene: 12. For the CDR3, the DNA is TGTGCCAGCAGCCCCAGAGGGAGGCTAGCGGGAGAAGAGACCCAGTACTTC. The encoded protein is CASSPRGRLAGEETQYF.

The genes are TRBV28 and TRBJ1-5; 8 positions agree with TRBD1. The J segment lost 5 bases and the V segment lost 4 bases, leaving 7 bases of the junction unmatched. Germline values: CDR1 MDHEN, CDR2 SYDVKM. The CDR3 is made up of 15 amino acids. Here the CDR3 reads CASSSPTGADQPQHF. The CDR3 DNA reads TGTGCCAGCAGTTCCCCGACAGGGGCGGATCAGCCCCAGCATTTT.

The CDR3 sequence: CASTPPGQQNTEAFF. Written as DNA, the CDR3 is TGTGCCAGCACACCCCCGGGACAGCAGAACACTGAAGCTTTCTTT. The chain has TRBV6-5 and TRBJ1-1; 7 bases match TRBD1. CDR3 size: 15 residues. Germline trimming cut 7 bases from V and 1 base from J; bases unmatched to any gene: 9. CDR1 is MNHEY, CDR2 SVGAGI, per germline.